This T cell receptor beta chain is from a study of blood T cell repertoires in COVID-19. Study summary: Acute-phase and convalescent COVID-19 samples originated in the United States, Italy and Spain.

How the authors handled the data: Estimated nucleated cell counts came from reference gene primer amplification. Sequencing was performed with immunoSEQ multiplex PCR; in TCRdb, only in-frame clones are kept and a portion is missing. For V, J and clone size, that table is used; D and trimming come from the DNA. Of hundreds of thousands of clones in the sample, about nine tenths are singletons; the top ten hold roughly 2.6%. Individuals aged roughly 18 to 95 years were recruited from fewer than 30 US areas. Assignment of participants to cohorts was predicated upon participant-reported clinical history. Trimming pared 2 bases from V and 0 bases from J, leaving 21 bases between. CDR1 is SGHNT and CDR2 is YYREEE in the germline V gene (reference sequence). The CDR3 sequence is 20 residues long.

The TCR originated in a woman aged 25 to 45 with acute COVID-19. The chain couples TRBV5-4 to TRBJ2-6; no clear D gene. The sample was PBMCs or T cells enriched from blood (not recorded which). CDR3 amino acids: CASSFGPQSFPYSGANVLTF. In DNA, the CDR3 is TGTGCCAGCAGCTTTGGGCCCCAGTCATTCCCGTACTCTGGGGCCAACGTCCTGACTTTC.